The rows below give T cell receptor beta chains drawn from one sample of a study of PD-1 blockade in classical Hodgkin lymphoma. Assay used: immunoSEQ multiplex PCR; TCRdb lists only in-frame clones, some missing. The sample records around 99,000 clones, roughly 79% being singletons. The sequencing used peripheral blood mononuclear cells (PBMCs), collected before the second cycle of nivolumab. The receptors come from a human donor with classical Hodgkin lymphoma. Both conserved end residues are part of each CDR3. Fields, in order: D gene, V gene, clone size, J gene, CDR3 DNA, CDR3 protein. The D gene is left open where the match is weak. Some rows have no size entry. The others give once, few or many, or a class for an expanded clone.

>NA|TRBV5-1|NA|TRBJ1-4
TGCGCCAGCAGCTTGCTGGGGTCAACTAATGAAAAACTGTTTTTT
CASSLLGSTNEKLFF
>NA|TRBV19|NA|TRBJ1-1
TGTGCCAGTAGTATACCCTGGGGCAGGGAAGCTTTCTTT
CASSIPWGREAFF
>NA|TRBV9|few|TRBJ2-1
TGTGCCAGCAGCGTTGGGCGGAGCTCCTACAATGAGCAGTTCTTC
CASSVGRSSYNEQFF
>NA|TRBV2|few|TRBJ2-7
TGTGCCAGCCATGCACGCCCCGGGCTAGCAGACGAGCAGTACTTC
CASHARPGLADEQYF
>NA|TRBV6-1|NA|TRBJ1-5
TGTGCCAGCAGTGAACAGGGAAGCAATCAGCCCCAGCATTTT
CASSEQGSNQPQHF
>NA|TRBV2|NA|TRBJ1-5
TGTGCCAGCAGTGACCCACAGAGGGGCAATCAGCCCCAGCATTTT
CASSDPQRGNQPQHF
>NA|TRBV19|NA|TRBJ2-5
TGTGCCAGTAGTGAGGGCCGCCAAGAGACCCAGTACTTC
CASSEGRQETQYF
>NA|TRBV5-4|once|TRBJ2-1
TGTGCCAGCAAAGGGGGTGGGTACCATGTCAATGAGCAGTTCTTC
CASKGGGYHVNEQFF
>NA|TRBV21-1|NA|TRBJ2-3
TGTGCCAGCAGCTGGCTGGGACTAGCGGGATCTAGCACAGATACGCAGTATTTT
CASSWLGLAGSSTDTQYF
>NA|TRBV6-1|NA|TRBJ2-3
TGTGCCAGCAGTGAAAGGCAGACAAATACGCAGTATTTT
CASSERQTNTQYF
>TRBD2|TRBV7-2|NA|TRBJ2-7
TGTGCCAGCAGCTTAACAACTAGCGCCTTCGGCGAGCAGTACTTC
CASSLTTSAFGEQYF
>NA|TRBV29-1|NA|TRBJ2-7
TGCAGCGTTCTGACTGTACGCTCCTACGAGCAGTACTTC
CSVLTVRSYEQYF
>TRBD1|TRBV27|once|TRBJ1-2
TGTGCCAGCAGTTTAGGGACAGGGGTCTATGGCTACACCTTC
CASSLGTGVYGYTF
>NA|TRBV9|many|TRBJ1-1
TGTGCCAGCAGCGTTTTTGACAGACCCGACACTGAAGCTTTCTTT
CASSVFDRPDTEAFF
>TRBD2|TRBV6-1|NA|TRBJ2-3
TGTGCCAGCAGCGGACGACTAGCTGCCACAGATACGCAGTATTTT
CASSGRLAATDTQYF
>TRBD2|TRBV7-9|few|TRBJ2-3
TGTGCCAGCAGCCCCCCGGCTAGCGGGAGTGGTACGCAGTATTTT
CASSPPASGSGTQYF
>NA|TRBV7-6|NA|TRBJ1-1
TGTGCCAGCAGCTTTGGAGGGTCAGACACTGAAGCTTTCTTT
CASSFGGSDTEAFF
>NA|TRBV18|NA|TRBJ2-3
TGTGCCAGCTCAGTGGCGATGGGAGGCGCAGATACGCAGTATTTT
CASSVAMGGADTQYF
>NA|TRBV6-4|NA|TRBJ1-4
TGTGCCAGCAGTCGGGACCTGGGGGAAAAACTGTTTTTT
CASSRDLGEKLFF
>NA|TRBV15|NA|TRBJ1-4
TGTGCCACCAGGAAAGACAGTGCAGCGGGGGAAAAACTGTTTTTT
CATRKDSAAGEKLFF
>NA|TRBV6-1|few|TRBJ2-1
TGTGCCAGCAGTTGGGACTTTGGATGGTTCTTC
CASSWDFGWFF
>NA|TRBV21-1|NA|TRBJ2-7
TGTGCCAGCAGCAAGCCGGAAGGCTCCACCTACGAGCAGTACTTC
CASSKPEGSTYEQYF
>TRBD1|TRBV18|NA|TRBJ1-1
TGTGCCAGCTCACCGCTGACAGGGATTGGCGCTGAAGCTTTCTTT
CASSPLTGIGAEAFF
>NA|TRBV7-2|NA|TRBJ2-7
TGTGCCAGCAGCTGGAGTGCGGTAGCAGGAAGCTCCTACGAGCAGTACTTC
CASSWSAVAGSSYEQYF
>TRBD2|TRBV9|NA|TRBJ2-7
TGTGCCAGCAGCGCTAGCGGAACGACCTCCTACGAGCAGTACTTC
CASSASGTTSYEQYF
>NA|TRBV13|NA|TRBJ2-6
TGTGCCAGCAGCTCACACCCCCGGGACCCCCCGGCCCCTGGGGCCAACGTCCTGACTTTC
CASSSHPRDPPAPGANVLTF
>TRBD1|TRBV18|NA|TRBJ2-3
TGTGCCAGCTCAGACAGGGTTAGCACAGATACGCAGTATTTT
CASSDRVSTDTQYF
>NA|TRBV28|NA|TRBJ2-3
TGTGCCAGCAGTGACGGGAGCACAGATACGCAGTATTTT
CASSDGSTDTQYF
>NA|TRBV5-6|NA|TRBJ2-5
TGTGCCAGCAGCCACCAAGAGACCCAGTACTTC
CASSHQETQYF
>TRBD2|TRBV5-1|NA|TRBJ2-1
TGCGCCAGCAGCTTGGCTTTCGGGACTAAGGGAAATGAGCAGTTCTTC
CASSLAFGTKGNEQFF
>NA|TRBV28|NA|TRBJ1-2
TGTGCCAGCAGTTTAGGGGGCGGGTATGGCTACACCTTC
CASSLGGGYGYTF
>TRBD1|TRBV27|once|TRBJ1-2
TGTGCCAGCATCCTGGACAGGATCTATGGCTACACCTTC
CASILDRIYGYTF
>TRBD1|TRBV7-9|NA|TRBJ1-5
TGTGCCAGCAGCTTAGCGGGGGGGGACAGGGATCAGCCCCAGCATTTT
CASSLAGGDRDQPQHF
>NA|TRBV7-9|NA|TRBJ1-1
TGTGCCAGCAGCCCCGGGATACCCCAAGGGACTGAAGCTTTCTTT
CASSPGIPQGTEAFF
>NA|TRBV7-2|NA|TRBJ2-2
TGTGCCAGCAGCCAGGACAGTACGAACACCGGGGAGCTGTTTTTT
CASSQDSTNTGELFF
>NA|TRBV7-2|NA|TRBJ1-2
TGTGCCAGCAGCTTAGGGACGGGAGCTAACTATGGCTACACCTTC
CASSLGTGANYGYTF
>NA|TRBV18|NA|TRBJ2-4
TGTGCCAGCTCACAGGGGGTCGGCAAAAACATTCAGTACTTC
CASSQGVGKNIQYF
>NA|TRBV7-9|medium-sized|TRBJ2-7
TGTGCCAGCAGCTTATTGGCAGGTTACGAGCAGTACTTC
CASSLLAGYEQYF
>NA|TRBV6-1|NA|TRBJ2-3
TGTGCCAGCAGCCCCAGCCGGTTCACAGATACGCAGTATTTT
CASSPSRFTDTQYF
>NA|TRBV5-6|NA|TRBJ2-1
TGTGCCAGCAGCCCTATAGGGGTCTACAATGAGCAGTTCTTC
CASSPIGVYNEQFF
>NA|TRBV5-1|NA|TRBJ1-2
TGCGCCAGCAGCTTGGAGGGGAATACTAACTATGGCTACACCTTC
CASSLEGNTNYGYTF
>NA|TRBV5-6|NA|TRBJ2-7
TGTGCCAGCAGCTTGTGGCGGGGATTGAGCTCCTACGAGCAGTACTTC
CASSLWRGLSSYEQYF
>NA|TRBV19|few|TRBJ1-2
TGTGCCAGTACCCCCGGGGCTGGCGGCTACACCTTC
CASTPGAGGYTF
>NA|TRBV21-1|NA|TRBJ1-2
TGTGCCAGCAAGCCCAGGGTTGATGGTTTGTGGTATGGCTACACCTTC
CASKPRVDGLWYGYTF
>NA|TRBV6-1|NA|TRBJ1-3
TGTGCCAGCAGGTCGACAGGTTCCTTCGGGAACACCATATATTTT
CASRSTGSFGNTIYF
>TRBD1|TRBV18|few|TRBJ2-7
TGTGCCAGCTCTCACGCCGACAGGGGGGGTCGCGAGCAGTACTTC
CASSHADRGGREQYF
>TRBD1|TRBV10-3|NA|TRBJ2-3
TGTGCCATCAGAGACAGGGACGACACAGATACGCAGTATTTT
CAIRDRDDTDTQYF
>NA|TRBV19|NA|TRBJ2-6
TGTGCCAGTACGTCTCGGGGAGGCTCTGGGGCCAACGTCCTGACTTTC
CASTSRGGSGANVLTF
>TRBD2|TRBV19|NA|TRBJ2-1
TGTGCCAGTAGTATTGGGGGCGGGAGGGCTTCCTTTGAGCAGTTCTTC
CASSIGGGRASFEQFF
>NA|TRBV2|NA|TRBJ2-7
TGTGCCAGCAGTAAGGGGGGGACAGTCCCCGAGCAGTACTTC
CASSKGGTVPEQYF
>NA|TRBV6-5|NA|TRBJ2-5
TGTGCCAGCAGTTACTTCGGAGGGGGGACCCAAGAGACCCAGTACTTC
CASSYFGGGTQETQYF
>TRBD2|TRBV7-3|NA|TRBJ2-1
TGTGCCAGCAGCCCCCTTAGCGGGGGGACCTACAATGAGCAGTTCTTC
CASSPLSGGTYNEQFF